The rows below give T cell receptor beta chains drawn from one sample of a study of tumor-infiltrating lymphocytes in oesophageal squamous cell carcinoma. TCRdb used MiXCR to reprocess the PCR reads, holding one entry per CDR3 protein. Among over 15,000 distinct CDR3 sequences, less than 50% were seen once, and the ten largest hold around a third. Sequenced: normal esophageal tissue next to the tumor. The receptors here all came from a female donor with esophageal squamous cell carcinoma. The CDR3 runs from the conserved cysteine through the conserved F or W. Fields, in order: clone size, D gene, J gene, V gene, CDR3 protein, CDR3 DNA. The D gene is left open where the match is weak. Where a row states a size, it is once, few, many or the class of an expanded clone; other rows omit it.

-,-,TRBJ2-1,TRBV14,CASSPHRDGEQFF,TGTGCCAGCAGCCCCCACAGGGATGGTGAGCAGTTCTTC
many,-,TRBJ2-5,TRBV11-3,CASSLPGGETQYF,TGTGCCAGCAGCTTGCCTGGTGGAGAGACCCAGTACTTC
medium-sized,-,TRBJ2-1,TRBV6-6,CASSYSIPGNEGNEQFF,TGTGCCAGCAGTTACTCGATCCCCGGGAACGAGGGCAATGAGCAGTTCTTC
-,-,TRBJ2-2,TRBV6-2/TRBV6-3,CASSYNAELFF,TGTGCCAGCAGTTACAATGCGGAGCTGTTTTTT
-,TRBD2,TRBJ2-2,TRBV7-9,CASSWGLAGESGELFF,TGTGCCAGCAGTTGGGGACTAGCGGGAGAGTCCGGGGAGCTGTTTTTT
medium-sized,-,TRBJ2-1,TRBV19,CASSMDVEQFF,TGTGCCAGTAGTATGGATGTAGAGCAGTTCTTC
-,-,TRBJ2-5,TRBV10-3,CAISLPGQETQYF,TGTGCCATCAGTTTACCGGGACAAGAGACCCAGTACTTC
many,-,TRBJ1-5,TRBV12-3/TRBV12-4,CASSLALSDQPQHF,TGTGCCAGCAGTTTAGCCCTGTCTGATCAGCCCCAGCATTTT
medium-sized,TRBD2,TRBJ2-2,TRBV5-6,CASSFGFSGSSAGELFF,TGTGCCAGCAGCTTTGGGTTTAGCGGGAGTTCGGCCGGGGAGCTGTTTTTT
many,-,TRBJ1-2,TRBV4-2,CASSQGLIGYGYTF,TGTGCCAGCAGCCAAGGGCTCATAGGCTATGGCTACACCTTC
-,TRBD1,TRBJ2-1,TRBV7-2,CASSTHRGRVTNEQFF,TGTGCCAGCAGCACACACAGGGGGCGCGTCACGAATGAGCAGTTCTTC
-,-,TRBJ2-1,TRBV6-4,CASSDSVVNEQFF,TGTGCCAGCAGTGATTCAGTAGTCAATGAGCAGTTCTTC
-,TRBD2,TRBJ2-7,TRBV12-3/TRBV12-4,CASSLAPGGDEQYF,TGTGCCAGCAGTTTAGCGCCCGGGGGGGACGAGCAGTACTTC
many,-,TRBJ2-7,TRBV6-1,CASRSSTHSYEQYF,TGTGCCAGCAGATCCTCTACCCACTCCTACGAGCAGTACTTC
-,-,TRBJ2-1,TRBV4-3,CASSQVAESSYNEQFF,TGCGCCAGCAGCCAGGTAGCGGAGAGCTCCTACAATGAGCAGTTCTTC
-,TRBD1,TRBJ1-2,TRBV10-2,CASMRDSYGYTF,TGCGCCAGCATGCGGGACAGCTATGGCTACACCTTC
-,-,TRBJ2-1,TRBV7-3,CASSLNYGNEQFF,TGTGCCAGCAGCTTAAATTATGGGAATGAGCAGTTCTTC
many,-,TRBJ1-2,TRBV6-1,CASRSFGGTLTNYGYTF,TGTGCCAGCCGCTCCTTCGGCGGGACACTGACTAACTATGGCTACACCTTC